This passage covers 20 T cell receptor beta chains from one sample sequenced in a study of blood T cell repertoires in COVID-19. The repertoire was sequenced with immunoSEQ multiplex PCR; TCRdb's copy has only in-frame clones and lacks some. The sample has a few hundred thousand clones, 85% to 90% seen once; the top ten hold roughly 1.2%. The sequenced sample consisted of PBMCs or T cells enriched from blood (not recorded which). The receptor source for this set is a woman between 18 and 30 years old who had recovered from COVID-19.

The CDR3 nucleotides read TGCAGCGCAGGCGACAGGAGGAACTATGGCTACACCTTC. Encoded protein: CSAGDRRNYGYTF. The chain uses TRBV29-1 and TRBJ1-2, with D perhaps matching TRBD1 (6 bases). V gave up 7 bases and J gave up 2 bases, with 14 bases separating them. This CDR3 contains 13 residues. Germline V gene lookup returns CDR1 SQVTM and CDR2 ANQGSEA.

This chain links TRBV30 with TRBJ2-1; 9 bases are shared with TRBD2. Germline-derived CDR1 and CDR2 are GTSNPN and SVGIG (reference sequence). J was trimmed by 0 bases and V by 3 bases; bases with no gene match: 9. The CDR3 spans 17 residues. This chain's CDR3 is CAWSTGTSRFSYNEQFF. The CDR3 DNA reads TGTGCCTGGAGCACCGGGACTAGCCGCTTCTCCTACAATGAGCAGTTCTTC.

The gene calls are TRBV12-3 or TRBV12-4 and TRBJ1-2, with D perhaps TRBD1 (6 bases). V was shortened by 5 bases and J by 4 bases, with 11 bases between the two germline ends. This CDR3 region has 13 residues. The CDR3 coding sequence is TGTGCCAGCAGTAACAGGGCCCCCTATGGCTACACCTTC. Translation gives CASSNRAPYGYTF.

The V call is TRBV3-1 (or the pseudogene TRBV3-2), the J call TRBJ1-3, with 8 bases identical to TRBD1. J was trimmed by 3 bases and V by 4 bases; bases with no gene match: 5. The germline CDR1 and CDR2 sequences are LGHDT and YNNKEL (reference sequence). The CDR3 has 15 amino acids. CDR3 sequence: CASSRQGRFGNTIYF. The CDR3 nucleotides are TGTGCCAGCAGCCGACAGGGGAGGTTTGGAAACACCATATATTTT.

This clone showed up just a few times. The chain is built from TRBV6-6 and TRBJ1-5, with D possibly TRBD1 on 6 matching bases. Deletions cut 2 bases from V and 10 bases from J, with 18 bases between. The germline V gene has CDR1 MNHNY and CDR2 SVGAGI (reference sequence). The CDR3 is made up of 15 amino acids. CDR3 amino acids: CASSYGGVEIEPQHF. The DNA for the CDR3 is TGTGCCAGCAGTTACGGGGGCGTTGAAATAGAACCCCAGCATTTT.

With regard to this clone: Its ends do not fully match the called genes, so a read error is possible. The chain carries TRBV7-7 and TRBJ2-2; the D gene is possibly TRBD1 (6 bases). The CDR3 is 15 residues long. CDR1 SSHAT and CDR2 FNYEAQ come from the germline V gene (reference sequence). The CDR3 region is CASNKQGVNTGELFF. As DNA, the CDR3 is TGTGCTAGCAACAAACAGGGAGTCAACACCGGGGAGCTGTTTTTT.

This clone was seen only a few times. The chain uses TRBV7-8 and TRBJ2-7; the D gene is possibly TRBD1 (6 bases). The CDR3 is 14 residues long. Germline CDR1 is SGHVS and CDR2 is FQNEAQ. V gave up 4 bases and J gave up 6 bases, with 16 bases separating them. The CDR3 DNA is TGTGCCAGCAGCTCGTCAGGGGCGGAGAGCGAGCAGTACTTC. Protein: CASSSSGAESEQYF.

The chain combines TRBV13 with TRBJ1-5; TRBD1 aligns across 9 bases. This CDR3 is built from 14 residues. Germline loops: CDR1 PRHDT, CDR2 FYEKMQ (reference sequence). V dropped 5 bases and J dropped 11; count of bases not matched to a gene: 10. The CDR3 nucleotides are TGTGCCAGCAGCCTTGGACAGGGGAGGGTAGCCCAGCATTTT. It specifies CASSLGQGRVAQHF.

The chain uses TRBV2 and TRBJ2-7, with unresolved D. The CDR3 runs 14 residues. Trimming left V 3 bases short and J 0 bases short, with 9 bases between. Germline values: CDR1 SNHLY, CDR2 FYNNEI. CDR3 loop: CASSDWQDSYEQYF. The CDR3 DNA reads as TGTGCCAGCAGTGACTGGCAGGACTCCTACGAGCAGTACTTC.

The rearrangement joins TRBV3-1 (or the pseudogene TRBV3-2) to TRBJ2-3; weak D call: TRBD2 (6 bases). Per germline, CDR1 LGHDT and CDR2 YNNKEL (reference sequence). The V end lost 2 bases, the J end lost 2 bases, and 8 bases lay between the germline ends. The CDR3 consists of 14 residues. The CDR3 region is CASSQRDSTDTQYF. As DNA, the CDR3 is TGTGCCAGCAGCCAACGGGACTCCACAGATACGCAGTATTTT.

The V and J genes are TRBV27 and TRBJ1-5; TRBD1 might be the D (6 bases). The CDR3 sequence is 15 residues long. Trimming took 5 bases from V and 5 from J, leaving 16 bases between them. The germline gives CDR1 MNHEY, CDR2 SMNVEV (reference sequence). The DNA for the CDR3 is TGTGCCAGCAGTCCGACCACAGGGTATCATCAGCCCCAGCATTTT. It yields the protein CASSPTTGYHQPQHF.

The chain is built from TRBV27 and TRBJ1-2; 8 bases map to TRBD1. This CDR3 contains 16 residues. Germline values: CDR1 MNHEY, CDR2 SMNVEV (reference sequence). J gave up 1 base and V 6 bases, and 10 bases lay outside the gene matches. DNA for the CDR3: TGTGCCAGCAGGCGAAAGACAGGGGAGATTAACTATGGCTACACCTTC. Residues: CASRRKTGEINYGYTF.

V gene TRBV4-1 combines with J gene TRBJ1-1; D is undetermined. Between the trimmed V and J ends, which lost 1 base and 0 bases, there was a span of 9 bases. The CDR3 consists of 15 residues. Germline values: CDR1 MGHRA, CDR2 YSYEKL. In DNA, the CDR3 is TGCGCCAGCAGCCAAGTTTGGCCCATGAACACTGAAGCTTTCTTT. Protein sequence: CASSQVWPMNTEAFF.

The chain employs TRBV6-5 and TRBJ1-2, with unresolved D. Germline CDR1 and CDR2: MNHEY and SVGAGI. The CDR3 spans 13 residues. Deletions cut 6 bases from V and 2 bases from J, with 10 bases between. This CDR3 is CASRAGGNYGYTF. In nucleotides, the CDR3 is TGTGCCAGCAGGGCAGGAGGAAACTATGGCTACACCTTC.

J is TRBJ2-2 and V is TRBV11-3; 7 nucleotides match TRBD2. From germline, CDR1 is SGHNT and CDR2 YENEEA. CDR3 length: 16 amino acids. V lost 0 bases to trimming and J lost 1 base; unmatched junction nucleotides: 2. DNA of the CDR3: TGTGCCAGCAGCTTAGAGTTAGCGGGGAACACCGGGGAGCTGTTTTTT. This translates into CASSLELAGNTGELFF. Supplemented by reference TRBV11-3 and TRBJ2-2, the full variable domain reads EAGVVQSPRYKIIEKKQPVAFWCNPISGHNTLYWYLQNLGQGPELLIRYENEEAVDDSQLPKDRFSAERLKGVDSTLKIQPAELGDSAVYLCASSLELAGNTGELFFGEGSRLTVL.

The V and J genes are TRBV29-1 and TRBJ2-1; 10 bases match TRBD2. Trimming took 7 bases from V and 3 from J; bases not matched to a gene: 6. The CDR3 covers 14 residues. Germline V gene lookup returns CDR1 SQVTM and CDR2 ANQGSEA. CDR3 sequence: CSAASGGGYNEQFF. Here the CDR3 DNA reads TGCAGCGCAGCTAGCGGGGGAGGCTACAATGAGCAGTTCTTC.

The chain combines TRBV29-1 with TRBJ1-2; D might be TRBD1 (5 bases). Between the trimmed V and J ends, which lost 6 bases and 1 base, there was a span of 18 bases. This CDR3 has 15 residues. Germline lookup yields CDR1 SQVTM and CDR2 ANQGSEA. DNA for the CDR3: TGCAGCGTCTACGGAACGACAGCGGGTAACTATGGCTACACCTTC. Protein sequence: CSVYGTTAGNYGYTF.

J is TRBJ1-1 and V is TRBV30, with TRBD1 as a possible D gene (5 bases). V dropped 0 bases and J dropped 4 bases, with 6 bases sitting between them. Germline lookup yields CDR1 GTSNPN and CDR2 SVGIG (reference sequence). CDR3 length equals 12 residues. CDR3: CAWSVGGTEAFF. CDR3 bases: TGTGCCTGGAGTGTGGGGGGCACTGAAGCTTTCTTT. The full variable domain, its missing parts supplied by reference TRBV30 and TRBJ1-1, is SQTIHQWPATLVQPVGSPLSLECTVEGTSNPNLYWYRQAAGRGLQLLFYSVGIGQISSEVPQNLSASRPQDRQFILSSKKLLLSDSGFYLCAWSVGGTEAFFGQGTRLTVV.

This chain joins TRBV3-1 (or the pseudogene TRBV3-2) and TRBJ1-3; possible D gene TRBD1, 5 bases. Looked up from germline, CDR1 is LGHDT and CDR2 is YNNKEL (reference sequence). The CDR3 spans 16 residues. V was pared by 4 bases and J by 1 base, with 14 bases between. The CDR3, as DNA: TGTGCCAGCAGCCCTGGCGGGGACGGATCTGGAAACACCATATATTTT. Its translation: CASSPGGDGSGNTIYF.

This rearrangement joins TRBV24-1 to TRBJ1-6, with D perhaps TRBD1 (6 bases). The CDR3 has 14 residues. Trimming shortened V by 5 bases and J by 9 bases, and 13 bases separated the two germline ends. Germline CDR1 is KGHDR and CDR2 is SFDVKD. CDR3 region: CATSAGRGGSPLHF. DNA of the CDR3: TGTGCCACCAGTGCGGGCAGGGGTGGTTCACCCCTCCACTTT.